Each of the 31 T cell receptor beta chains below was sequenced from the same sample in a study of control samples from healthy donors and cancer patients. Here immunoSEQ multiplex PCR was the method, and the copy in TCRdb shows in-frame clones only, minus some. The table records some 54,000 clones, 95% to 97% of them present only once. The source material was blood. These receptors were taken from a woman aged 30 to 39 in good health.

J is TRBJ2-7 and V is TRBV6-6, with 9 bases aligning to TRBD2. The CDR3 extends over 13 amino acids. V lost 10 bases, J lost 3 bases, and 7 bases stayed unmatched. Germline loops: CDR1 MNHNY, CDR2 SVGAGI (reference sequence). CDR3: CATRTSVGYEQYF. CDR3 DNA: TGTGCCACCAGGACTAGCGTTGGCTACGAGCAGTACTTC.

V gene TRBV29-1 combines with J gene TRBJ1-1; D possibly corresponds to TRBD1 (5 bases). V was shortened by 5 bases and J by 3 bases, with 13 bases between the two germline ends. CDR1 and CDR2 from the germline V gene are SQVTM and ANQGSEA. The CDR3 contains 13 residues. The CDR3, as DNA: TGCAGCGTTAAGACAGTTGGGGACACTGAAGCTTTCTTT. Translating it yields CSVKTVGDTEAFF.

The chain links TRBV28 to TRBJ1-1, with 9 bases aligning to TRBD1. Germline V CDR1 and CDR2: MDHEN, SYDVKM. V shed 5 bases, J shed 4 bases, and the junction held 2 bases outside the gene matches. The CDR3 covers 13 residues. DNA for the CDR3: TGTGCCAGCAGTCGACAGGGGGGCACTGAAGCTTTCTTT. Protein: CASSRQGGTEAFF.

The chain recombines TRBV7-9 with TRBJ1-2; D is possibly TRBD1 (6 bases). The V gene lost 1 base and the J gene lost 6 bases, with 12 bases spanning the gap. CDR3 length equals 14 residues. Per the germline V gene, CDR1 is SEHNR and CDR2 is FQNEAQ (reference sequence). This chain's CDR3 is CASSLGPGVHGYTF. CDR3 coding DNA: TGTGCCAGCAGCTTAGGTCCAGGGGTTCATGGCTACACCTTC.

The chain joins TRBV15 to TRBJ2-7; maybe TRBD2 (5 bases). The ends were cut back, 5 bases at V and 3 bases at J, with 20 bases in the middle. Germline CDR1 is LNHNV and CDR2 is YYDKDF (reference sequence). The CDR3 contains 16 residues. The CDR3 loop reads CATSPIGRAKVYEQYF. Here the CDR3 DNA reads TGTGCCACCAGCCCCATAGGGCGGGCTAAGGTCTACGAGCAGTACTTC.

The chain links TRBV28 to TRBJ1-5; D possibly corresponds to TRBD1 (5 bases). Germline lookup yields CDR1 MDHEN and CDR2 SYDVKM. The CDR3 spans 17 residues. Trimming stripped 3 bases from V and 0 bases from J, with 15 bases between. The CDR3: CASSLWGPEYSNQPQHF. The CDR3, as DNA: TGTGCCAGCAGTTTGTGGGGACCAGAGTATAGCAATCAGCCCCAGCATTTT.

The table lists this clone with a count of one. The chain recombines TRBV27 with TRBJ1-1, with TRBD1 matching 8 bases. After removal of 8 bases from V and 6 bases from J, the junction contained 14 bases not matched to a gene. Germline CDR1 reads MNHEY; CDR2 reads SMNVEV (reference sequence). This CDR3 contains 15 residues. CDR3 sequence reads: CASGITGQGGAEAFF. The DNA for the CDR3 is TGTGCCAGCGGCATCACTGGACAGGGCGGGGCTGAAGCTTTCTTT.

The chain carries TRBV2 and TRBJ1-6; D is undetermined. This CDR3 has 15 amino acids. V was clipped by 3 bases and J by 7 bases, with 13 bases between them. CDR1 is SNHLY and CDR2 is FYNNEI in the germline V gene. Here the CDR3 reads CASSDYGGSNSPLHF. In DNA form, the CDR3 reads TGTGCCAGCAGTGATTATGGAGGGAGCAATTCACCCCTCCACTTT.

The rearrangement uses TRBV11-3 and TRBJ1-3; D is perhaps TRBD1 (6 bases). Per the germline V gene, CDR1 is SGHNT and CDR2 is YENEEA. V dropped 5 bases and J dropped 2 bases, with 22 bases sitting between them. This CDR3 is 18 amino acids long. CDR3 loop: CASSPPPPRAGAGNTIYF. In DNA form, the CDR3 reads TGTGCCAGCAGCCCCCCGCCCCCAAGAGCAGGGGCTGGAAACACCATATATTTT.

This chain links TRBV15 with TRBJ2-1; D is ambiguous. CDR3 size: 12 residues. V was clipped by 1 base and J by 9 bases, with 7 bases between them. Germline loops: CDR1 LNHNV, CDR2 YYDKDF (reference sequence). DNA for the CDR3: TGTGCCACCAGCAGAGCTGGCGCTGAGCAGTTCTTC. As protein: CATSRAGAEQFF.

The CDR3 region has the DNA TGTGCCAGCAGCTTATCCCGGGACACAAACTACGAGCAGTACTTC. Its translation is CASSLSRDTNYEQYF. The chain links TRBV11-2 to TRBJ2-7; maybe TRBD1 (6 bases). The germline V gene encodes CDR1 SGHAT and CDR2 FQNNGV. The CDR3 has 15 residues. Trimming cost V 2 bases and J 3 bases, with 14 bases left between them.

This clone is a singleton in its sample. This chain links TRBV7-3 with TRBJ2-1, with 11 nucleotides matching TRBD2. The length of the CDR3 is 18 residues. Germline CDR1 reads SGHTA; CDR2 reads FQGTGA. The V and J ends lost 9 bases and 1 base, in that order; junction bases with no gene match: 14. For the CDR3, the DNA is TGTGCCAGTTTCTCCGGGACTAGCGGAGGGGATTCCTACAATGAGCAGTTCTTC. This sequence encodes CASFSGTSGGDSYNEQFF.

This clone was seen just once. CDR3 DNA sequence: TGCAGCTCGGGACAGGGCCAAGGGGGGGAGCAGTTCTTC. This encodes CSSGQGQGGEQFF. The rearrangement links TRBV29-1 to TRBJ2-1, with TRBD1 matching 9 bases. Germline loops: CDR1 SQVTM, CDR2 ANQGSEA. V was clipped by 8 bases and J by 10 bases; unmatched bases: 12. This CDR3 is built from 13 residues.

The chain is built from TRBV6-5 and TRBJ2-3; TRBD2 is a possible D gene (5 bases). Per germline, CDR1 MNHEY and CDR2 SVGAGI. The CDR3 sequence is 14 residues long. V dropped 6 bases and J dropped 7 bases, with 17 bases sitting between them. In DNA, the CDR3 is TGTGCCAGCAGCCTCGGAACGGGGTGGAATACGCAGTATTTT. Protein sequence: CASSLGTGWNTQYF.

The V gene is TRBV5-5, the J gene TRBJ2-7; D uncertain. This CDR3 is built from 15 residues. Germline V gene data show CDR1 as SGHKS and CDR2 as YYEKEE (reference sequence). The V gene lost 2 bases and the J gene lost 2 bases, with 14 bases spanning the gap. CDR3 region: CASSLWVGKTYEQYF. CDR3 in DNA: TGTGCCAGCAGCTTATGGGTAGGGAAAACCTACGAGCAGTACTTC.

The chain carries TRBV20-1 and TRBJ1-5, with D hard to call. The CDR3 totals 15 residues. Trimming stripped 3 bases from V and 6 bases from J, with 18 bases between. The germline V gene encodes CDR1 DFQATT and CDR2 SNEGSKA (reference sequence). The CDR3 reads CSASRVGIKSQPQHF. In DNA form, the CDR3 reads TGCAGTGCTAGTCGGGTTGGAATAAAGAGTCAGCCCCAGCATTTT.

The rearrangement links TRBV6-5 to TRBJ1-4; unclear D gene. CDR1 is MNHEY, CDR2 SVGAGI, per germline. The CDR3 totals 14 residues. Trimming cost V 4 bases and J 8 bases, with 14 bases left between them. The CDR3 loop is CASSFLREREKLFF. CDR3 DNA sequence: TGTGCCAGCAGTTTCCTCCGGGAGAGGGAAAAACTGTTTTTT.

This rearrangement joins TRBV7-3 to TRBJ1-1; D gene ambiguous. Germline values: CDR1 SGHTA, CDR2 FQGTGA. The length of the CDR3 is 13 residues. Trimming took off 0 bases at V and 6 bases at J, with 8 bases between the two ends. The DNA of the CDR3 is TGTGCCAGCAGCTTAACGATGGGAGCTGAAGCTTTCTTT. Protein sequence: CASSLTMGAEAFF. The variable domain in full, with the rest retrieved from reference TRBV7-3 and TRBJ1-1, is GAGVSQTPSNKVTEKGKYVELRCDPISGHTALYWYRQSLGQGPEFLIYFQGTGAADDSGLPNDRFFAVRPEGSVSTLKIQRTERGDSAVYLCASSLTMGAEAFFGQGTRLTVV.

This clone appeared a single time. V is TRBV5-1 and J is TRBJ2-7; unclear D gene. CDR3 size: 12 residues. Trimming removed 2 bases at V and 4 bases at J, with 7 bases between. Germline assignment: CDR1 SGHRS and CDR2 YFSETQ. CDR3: CASSLDAYEQYF. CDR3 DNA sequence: TGCGCCAGCAGCTTAGATGCTTACGAGCAGTACTTC.

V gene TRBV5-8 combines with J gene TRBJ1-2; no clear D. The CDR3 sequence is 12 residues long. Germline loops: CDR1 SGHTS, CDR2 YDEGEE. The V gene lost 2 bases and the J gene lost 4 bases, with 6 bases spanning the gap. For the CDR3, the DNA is TGTGCCAGCAGCTTACCGGTCTATGGCTACACCTTC. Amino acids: CASSLPVYGYTF.

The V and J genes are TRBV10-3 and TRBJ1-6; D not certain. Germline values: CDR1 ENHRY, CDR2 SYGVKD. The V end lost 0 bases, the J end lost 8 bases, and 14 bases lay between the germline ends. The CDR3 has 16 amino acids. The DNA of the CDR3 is TGTGCCATCAGTGAGTCGGAGGACGGCGGGTATTCACCCCTCCACTTT. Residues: CAISESEDGGYSPLHF.

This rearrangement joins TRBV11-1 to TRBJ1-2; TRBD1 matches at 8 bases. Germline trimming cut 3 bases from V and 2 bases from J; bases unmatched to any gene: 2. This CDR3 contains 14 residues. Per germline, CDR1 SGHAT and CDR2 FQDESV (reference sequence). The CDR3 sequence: CASSLGQVNYGYTF. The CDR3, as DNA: TGTGCCAGCAGCTTGGGACAGGTGAACTATGGCTACACCTTC.

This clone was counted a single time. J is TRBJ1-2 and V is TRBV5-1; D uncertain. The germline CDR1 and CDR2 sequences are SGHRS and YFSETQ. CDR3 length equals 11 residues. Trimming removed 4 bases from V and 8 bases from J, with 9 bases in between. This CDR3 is CASSPPPGYTF. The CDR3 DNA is TGCGCCAGCAGCCCCCCCCCAGGCTACACCTTC.

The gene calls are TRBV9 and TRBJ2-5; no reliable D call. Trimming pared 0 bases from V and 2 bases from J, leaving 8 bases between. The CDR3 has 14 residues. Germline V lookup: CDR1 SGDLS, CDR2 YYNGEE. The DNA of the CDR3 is TGTGCCAGCAGCGTAGCGTCTTGGCAAGAGACCCAGTACTTC. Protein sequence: CASSVASWQETQYF.

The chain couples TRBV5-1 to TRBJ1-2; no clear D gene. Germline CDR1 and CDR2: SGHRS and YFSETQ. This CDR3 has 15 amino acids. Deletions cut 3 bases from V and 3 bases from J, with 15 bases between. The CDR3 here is CASSSLRGSDYGYTF. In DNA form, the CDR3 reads TGCGCCAGCAGCTCCCTCCGGGGAAGCGACTATGGCTACACCTTC. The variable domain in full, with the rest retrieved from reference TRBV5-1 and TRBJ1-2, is KAGVTQTPRYLIKTRGQQVTLSCSPISGHRSVSWYQQTPGQGLQFLFEYFSETQRNKGNFPGRFSGRQFSNSRSEMNVSTLELGDSALYLCASSSLRGSDYGYTFGSGTRLTVV.

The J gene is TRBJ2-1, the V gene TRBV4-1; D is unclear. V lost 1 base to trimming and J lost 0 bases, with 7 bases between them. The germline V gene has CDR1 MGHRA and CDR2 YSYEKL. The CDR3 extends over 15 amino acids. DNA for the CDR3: TGCGCCAGCAGCCAAGGTGGTCTCTCCTACAATGAGCAGTTCTTC. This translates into CASSQGGLSYNEQFF.

The CDR3 coding sequence is TGCGCCAGCAGCCAAGGACTACTTACCTACGAGCAGTACTTC. This translates into CASSQGLLTYEQYF. The chain links TRBV4-1 to TRBJ2-7; D perhaps matches TRBD2 (5 bases). This CDR3 has 14 residues. Germline V gives CDR1 MGHRA, CDR2 YSYEKL. Trimming removed 1 base from V and 2 bases from J, with 9 bases in between.

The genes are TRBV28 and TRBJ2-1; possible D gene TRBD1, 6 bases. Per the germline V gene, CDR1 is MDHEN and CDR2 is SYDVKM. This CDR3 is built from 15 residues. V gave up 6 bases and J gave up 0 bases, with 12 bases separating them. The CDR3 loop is CASSLTGSSYNEQFF. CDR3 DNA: TGTGCCAGCAGCCTTACAGGGAGCTCCTACAATGAGCAGTTCTTC.

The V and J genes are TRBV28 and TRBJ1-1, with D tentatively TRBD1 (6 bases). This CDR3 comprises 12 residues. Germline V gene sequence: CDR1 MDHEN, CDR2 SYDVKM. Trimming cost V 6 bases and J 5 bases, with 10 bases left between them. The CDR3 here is CASRIGGTEAFF. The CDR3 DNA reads TGTGCCAGCAGGATAGGGGGGACTGAAGCTTTCTTT.

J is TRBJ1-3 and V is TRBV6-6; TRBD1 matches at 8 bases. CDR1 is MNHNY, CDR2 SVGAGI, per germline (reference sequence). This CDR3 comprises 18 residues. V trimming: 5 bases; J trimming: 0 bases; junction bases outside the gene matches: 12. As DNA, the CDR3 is TGTGCCAGCAGTCCCCGCGTCTCAGGGGGCTCCTCTGGAAACACCATATATTTT. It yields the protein CASSPRVSGGSSGNTIYF.

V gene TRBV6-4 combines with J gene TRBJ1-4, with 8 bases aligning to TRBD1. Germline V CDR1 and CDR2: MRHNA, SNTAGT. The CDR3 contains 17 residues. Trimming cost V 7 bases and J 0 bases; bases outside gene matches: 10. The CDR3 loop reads CASTQDRVGATNEKLFF. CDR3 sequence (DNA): TGTGCCAGCACACAGGACAGGGTAGGGGCAACTAATGAAAAACTGTTTTTT.